One and the same sample provided the 10 T cell receptor beta chains below, sequenced in a study of T cell responses to AZD1222 COVID-19 vaccine. This table comes from immunoSEQ multiplex PCR, and its TCRdb copy is limited to in-frame clones, with some not included. This table holds around 120,000 clones, more than 85% found once. The input for sequencing was peripheral blood, taken 28 days after the second AZD1222 dose. The receptor set was obtained from an adult who received the AZD1222 COVID-19 vaccine.

V usage is TRBV7-7 and J usage is TRBJ2-5; D may be TRBD2 (6 bases). The CDR3 has 17 residues. Germline V lookup: CDR1 SSHAT, CDR2 FNYEAQ (reference sequence). Trimming took 2 bases from V and 2 from J, leaving 18 bases between them. CDR3 residues: CASSLTPSTAGQETQYF. The CDR3 nucleotides are TGTGCCAGCAGCTTAACCCCCTCTACTGCGGGGCAAGAGACCCAGTACTTC.

The CDR3 sequence is CAWSAGGGYGYTF. CDR3 sequence (DNA): TGTGCCTGGAGTGCAGGGGGAGGCTATGGCTACACCTTC. This rearrangement joins TRBV30 to TRBJ1-2; 7 nucleotides agree with TRBD1. Germline V gene data show CDR1 as GTSNPN and CDR2 as SVGIG (reference sequence). The CDR3 runs to 13 residues. J lost 4 bases, V lost 1 base, and 3 bases had no gene match.

The chain links TRBV7-9 to TRBJ1-2, with D tentatively TRBD1 (5 bases). The V and J ends lost 7 bases and 3 bases respectively, with 15 bases between them. CDR3 length equals 14 residues. Germline lookup yields CDR1 SEHNR and CDR2 FQNEAQ (reference sequence). Here the CDR3 reads CASTLARGDYGYTF. As DNA, the CDR3 is TGTGCCAGCACCTTGGCTCGGGGGGACTATGGCTACACCTTC.

The chain couples TRBV5-4 to TRBJ2-7, with 8 bases aligning to TRBD2. Trimming at V came to 0 bases and at J to 0 bases, leaving 5 bases not matched to a gene. The length of the CDR3 is 16 residues. From germline, CDR1 is SGHNT and CDR2 YYREEE (reference sequence). CDR3 in DNA: TGTGCCAGCAGCTTGGCGAATAGCGGGGCCTCCTACGAGCAGTACTTC. Protein sequence: CASSLANSGASYEQYF. Supplemented by reference TRBV5-4 and TRBJ2-7, the full variable domain reads ETGVTQSPTHLIKTRGQQVTLRCSSQSGHNTVSWYQQALGQGPQFIFQYYREEENGRGNFPPRFSGLQFPNYSSELNVNALELDDSALYLCASSLANSGASYEQYFGPGTRLTVT.

The V call is TRBV4-1, the J call TRBJ2-5; TRBD1 matches 7 bases. Unmatched junction bases numbered 4, after V lost 4 bases and J lost 5 bases. The CDR3 totals 13 residues. The V gene's germline CDR1 is MGHRA and CDR2 YSYEKL. The CDR3 coding sequence is TGCGCCAGCAGCCCGGGACAGTGGGAGACCCAGTACTTC. Translated: CASSPGQWETQYF.

The genes are TRBV7-8 and TRBJ2-7; D is possibly TRBD2 (6 bases). Per the germline V gene, CDR1 is SGHVS and CDR2 is FQNEAQ. Deletions cut 1 base from V and 7 bases from J, with 17 bases between. The length of the CDR3 is 15 residues. This CDR3 is CASSLVDGGNVEQYF. Here the CDR3 DNA reads TGTGCCAGCAGCTTAGTAGACGGGGGTAACGTGGAGCAGTACTTC.

The chain combines TRBV14 with TRBJ1-2, with TRBD1 as a possible D gene (6 bases). The CDR3 has 14 residues. The V gene lost 1 base and the J gene lost 3 bases, with 9 bases spanning the gap. Germline loops: CDR1 SGHDN, CDR2 FVKESK. CDR3 region: CASSQGGGDYGYTF. The DNA for the CDR3 is TGTGCCAGCAGCCAAGGAGGGGGTGACTATGGCTACACCTTC. The full variable domain, with the rest looked up from reference TRBV14 and TRBJ1-2, is EAGVTQFPSHSVIEKGQTVTLRCDPISGHDNLYWYRRVMGKEIKFLLHFVKESKQDESGMPNNRFLAERTGGTYSTLKVQPAELEDSGVYFCASSQGGGDYGYTFGSGTRLTVV.

The rearrangement links TRBV20-1 to TRBJ1-2; D call uncertain. CDR3 length: 9 residues. The V and J ends lost 7 bases and 7 bases respectively, with 7 bases between them. Germline CDR1 DFQATT, CDR2 SNEGSKA (reference sequence). The CDR3 here is CSVTPGYTF. CDR3 in DNA: TGCAGTGTAACACCTGGCTACACCTTC.

This chain joins TRBV27 and TRBJ1-5; weak D call: TRBD1 (6 bases). The V end was cut by 5 bases, the J end by 3 bases, with 11 bases between. Germline V gene sequence: CDR1 MNHEY, CDR2 SMNVEV (reference sequence). The CDR3 sequence is 14 residues long. The CDR3 sequence: CASSLDRLNQPQHF. The CDR3 DNA reads TGTGCCAGCAGTCTGGACAGACTCAATCAGCCCCAGCATTTT.

CDR3 nucleotide sequence: TGTGCCAGCAGCCTAGTTGTAGGGCAGTTGACCGGGGAGCTGTTTTTT. Encoded protein: CASSLVVGQLTGELFF. This chain uses TRBV7-6 with TRBJ2-2; D uncertain. The CDR3 length is 16 residues. Germline CDR1 is SGHVS and CDR2 is FNYEAQ. V was pared by 5 bases and J by 5 bases, with 18 bases between.